Below, 8 T cell receptor beta chains from the same sample are listed, as sequenced in a study of monozygotic twins with inflammatory bowel disease. With the 5' RACE reads reprocessed, TCRdb shows one record per CDR3 protein and no DNA. The repertoire table contains roughly 100,000 distinct CDR3 sequences. The sample consisted of blood. These receptors all come from a human donor with ulcerative colitis or Crohn's disease, or a healthy co-twin of an affected twin (not recorded which).

This chain uses TRBV6-1 with TRBJ2-1; the TCRdb call, TRBD2, lacks DNA for checking. This CDR3 contains 18 residues. The V gene's germline CDR1 is MNHNS and CDR2 SASEGT. CDR3 protein: CASPTDTLAGSSYNEQFF.

The J gene is TRBJ2-5, the V gene TRBV20-1. The CDR3 runs to 15 residues. Germline V gene sequence: CDR1 DFQATT, CDR2 SNEGSKA (reference sequence). This chain's CDR3 is CSARSHSIIRETQYF.

The chain is built from TRBV6-1 and TRBJ2-7; TCRdb's D gene call, TRBD1, goes unchecked for lack of DNA. The CDR3 is 13 amino acids. Germline CDR1 reads MNHNS; CDR2 reads SASEGT. The CDR3 reads CASSDQGDYEQYF.

The rearrangement links TRBV12-3 or TRBV12-4 to TRBJ2-4. The CDR3 length is 16 residues. CDR3 region: CASSLALSVAKNIQYF.

The chain recombines TRBV12-3 or TRBV12-4 with TRBJ2-5; the TRBD1 assignment by TCRdb is unverifiable without DNA. The CDR3 runs 15 residues. The CDR3 is CASSQNRGLLETQYF.

The V and J genes are TRBV7-9 and TRBJ1-1; there is no DNA to check the TCRdb D call of TRBD1. Germline loops: CDR1 SEHNR, CDR2 FQNEAQ (reference sequence). This CDR3 contains 13 residues. Here the CDR3 reads CASRPRGEAEAFF.

The rearrangement uses TRBV24-1 and TRBJ2-2; TCRdb selects TRBD2, and the lack of DNA leaves this call unchecked. The germline V gene has CDR1 KGHDR and CDR2 SFDVKD. The CDR3 is made up of 16 amino acids. This CDR3 is CATSEPDGAHIGELFF.

J is TRBJ1-3 and V is TRBV7-9. There are 13 residues in the CDR3. Germline V gene lookup returns CDR1 SEHNR and CDR2 FQNEAQ (reference sequence). The CDR3 sequence: CASGSVSGNTIYF.